These 30 T cell receptor beta chains were sequenced from one sample in a study of a mutant IDH1 vaccine in newly diagnosed glioma. Time point in this sample: week 23, last vaccination. Doses of 300 ug of mutant IDH1 20-mer peptide were given with topical imiquimod. Sequenced by immunoSEQ multiplex PCR; TCRdb stores in-frame clones only, minus some. The table includes about 65,000 clones, around 84% detected once. No antigen has been assigned to these receptors. The specimen was PBMCs, collected from a glioma patient whose treatment included an IDH1 peptide vaccine. The receptors shown here come from a young man with glioma.

The chain combines TRBV11-2 with TRBJ1-1; D remains unclear. The CDR3 totals 13 residues. V was trimmed by 2 bases and J by 1 base, leaving 5 bases between them. The germline CDR1 and CDR2 sequences are SGHAT and FQNNGV. CDR3 residues: CASSLKRNTEAFF. The CDR3 region has the DNA TGTGCCAGCAGCTTAAAACGGAACACTGAAGCTTTCTTT.

The rearrangement uses TRBV2 and TRBJ1-3; D gene unclear. Per germline, CDR1 SNHLY and CDR2 FYNNEI. The CDR3 length is 14 residues. V was pared by 3 bases and J by 3 bases, with 9 bases between. The CDR3 bases are TGTGCCAGCAGTGAGCTTCCGAATGGAAACACCATATATTTT. Translated, it gives CASSELPNGNTIYF. Complete variable domain (other parts from reference TRBV2 and TRBJ1-3): EPEVTQTPSHQVTQMGQEVILRCVPISNHLYFYWYRQILGQKVEFLVSFYNNEISEKSEIFDDQFSVERPDGSNFTLKIRSTKLEDSAMYFCASSELPNGNTIYFGEGSWLTVV.

The chain couples TRBV13 to TRBJ1-2; D remains ambiguous. V gave up 4 bases and J gave up 0 bases, with 9 bases separating them. The CDR3 sequence is 14 residues long. Germline-derived CDR1 and CDR2 are PRHDT and FYEKMQ (reference sequence). The CDR3 is CASSSDDANYGYTF. The CDR3 DNA reads TGTGCCAGCAGCTCTGACGACGCTAACTATGGCTACACCTTC.

This sequence joins TRBV7-6 and TRBJ2-2; no reliable D call. V was cut by 1 base and J by 5 bases, with 8 bases left in between. The CDR3 spans 14 residues. Germline V gene lookup returns CDR1 SGHVS and CDR2 FNYEAQ. The CDR3 here is CASSLELLTGELFF. The CDR3 nucleotides read TGTGCCAGCAGCTTAGAATTACTTACCGGGGAGCTGTTTTTT.

The rearrangement joins TRBV10-2 to TRBJ1-2, with 7 bases aligning to TRBD1. The germline CDR1 and CDR2 sequences are WSHSY and SAAADI. Trimming removed 0 bases from V and 7 bases from J; junction bases left unmatched: 5. The CDR3 is 14 amino acids. CDR3 sequence: CASSESKQGSGYTF. Written as DNA, the CDR3 is TGCGCCAGCAGTGAGTCGAAACAGGGGTCTGGCTACACCTTC.

The rearrangement links TRBV7-9 to TRBJ1-4; unclear D gene. Germline loops: CDR1 SEHNR, CDR2 FQNEAQ (reference sequence). V shed 3 bases and J shed 10 bases, with 12 bases lying between them. CDR3 length: 13 amino acids. Written as DNA, the CDR3 is TGTGCCAGCAGCTTTAGCGGGGTGGGAAAACTGTTTTTT. Translation: CASSFSGVGKLFF.

This clone appeared once. The rearrangement uses TRBV12-5 and TRBJ2-7, with D possibly TRBD1 on 6 matching bases. The CDR3 extends over 18 amino acids. V lost 1 base to trimming and J lost 4 bases, with 23 bases between them. Germline V lookup: CDR1 LGHNT, CDR2 FRNRAP. This chain's CDR3 is CASGLARGQTATSYEQYF. The CDR3 nucleotides are TGTGCTAGTGGTTTGGCCCGAGGACAGACAGCAACGAGTTACGAGCAGTACTTC.

The chain is built from TRBV5-4 and TRBJ1-5, with D uncertain. CDR1 and CDR2 (germline): SGHNT, YYREEE (reference sequence). Between the trimmed V and J ends, which lost 2 bases and 2 bases, there was a span of 8 bases. The CDR3 consists of 14 residues. The CDR3: CASSLEGGNQPQHF. In nucleotides, the CDR3 is TGTGCCAGCAGCTTAGAGGGTGGCAATCAGCCCCAGCATTTT.

V gene TRBV18 combines with J gene TRBJ2-1, with TRBD1 as a possible D gene (6 bases). Trimming stripped 0 bases from V and 7 bases from J, with 16 bases between. CDR1 is KGHSH, CDR2 LQKENI, per germline. The CDR3 length is 16 residues. CDR3 nucleotides: TGTGCCAGCTCACCACCGTCCAGGGGCATTTCGAATGAGCAGTTCTTC. This encodes CASSPPSRGISNEQFF.

The V call is TRBV5-6, the J call TRBJ1-6; a weak D match, TRBD1 (5 bases). The CDR3 is made up of 16 amino acids. Germline-derived CDR1 and CDR2 are SGHDT and YYEEEE. Trimming stripped 3 bases from V and 3 bases from J, with 13 bases between. CDR3 region: CASSSPGGSYNSPLHF. Here the CDR3 DNA reads TGTGCCAGCAGCTCCCCGGGGGGGAGCTATAATTCACCCCTCCACTTT.

This clone was detected once. V gene TRBV28 combines with J gene TRBJ2-7; D not certain. V lost 5 bases, J lost 0 bases, and 5 bases lay in between. The CDR3 totals 12 residues. Germline-derived CDR1 and CDR2 are MDHEN and SYDVKM. CDR3 sequence: CASSPVSYEQYF. The DNA for the CDR3 is TGTGCCAGCAGTCCCGTCTCCTACGAGCAGTACTTC.

The rearrangement links TRBV6-5 to TRBJ1-1; D unclear. CDR1 MNHEY and CDR2 SVGAGI come from the germline V gene. With 6 bases removed from V and 4 bases from J, the gap between germline ends came to 15 bases. This CDR3 comprises 14 residues. In DNA form, the CDR3 reads TGTGCCAGCAGGCCTTCACTCTGGTCCACTGAAGCTTTCTTT. This gives the protein CASRPSLWSTEAFF.

This clone turned up a few times. In DNA form, the CDR3 reads TGTGCCAGCAGCATACTGGACAGGGGAAGCGGGGAGCTGTTTTTT. Its protein product is CASSILDRGSGELFF. The chain couples TRBV6-6 to TRBJ2-2; the match to TRBD1 covers 9 bases. The CDR3 spans 15 residues. The trim removed 6 bases at V and 7 bases at J, leaving 9 bases unmatched. Germline V CDR1 and CDR2: MNHNY, SVGAGI (reference sequence).

The chain links TRBV10-3 to TRBJ1-3, with D uncertain. This CDR3 has 13 residues. Germline lookup yields CDR1 ENHRY and CDR2 SYGVKD. With 8 bases removed from V and 0 bases from J, the gap between germline ends came to 8 bases. CDR3 in DNA: TGTGCCATCGGGTCCAGCTCTGGAAACACCATATATTTT. Protein product: CAIGSSSGNTIYF.

The chain uses TRBV28 and TRBJ1-4, with 7 bases identical to TRBD1. J gave up 4 bases and V 7 bases, and 3 bases lay outside the gene matches. Germline assignment: CDR1 MDHEN and CDR2 SYDVKM. This CDR3 has 13 residues. The CDR3 nucleotides read TGTGCCAGCAAAGCAGGGGGTAATGAAAAACTGTTTTTT. Protein: CASKAGGNEKLFF.

This clone has only a few counts. J is TRBJ2-7 and V is TRBV27, with a possible D match to TRBD1 (6 bases). Trimming pared 3 bases from V and 9 bases from J, leaving 18 bases between. Germline loops: CDR1 MNHEY, CDR2 SMNVEV (reference sequence). The CDR3 loop spans 14 amino acids. This chain's CDR3 is CASSFSGTRVGQYF. The CDR3 DNA follows: TGTGCCAGCAGTTTCTCCGGGACAAGGGTCGGGCAGTACTTC.

This clone was seen only once. V gene TRBV7-2 combines with J gene TRBJ1-5; possible D gene TRBD1, 5 bases. In germline, CDR1 is SGHTA, CDR2 FQGNSA. The CDR3 loop spans 14 amino acids. V was trimmed by 5 bases and J by 0 bases, leaving 8 bases between them. This CDR3 is CASSPQASNQPQHF. CDR3 in DNA: TGTGCCAGCAGCCCACAGGCTAGCAATCAGCCCCAGCATTTT.

A word on this clone: Germline is not matched at one junction end, which may reflect a read error. This sequence joins TRBV5-1 and TRBJ2-7, with D tentatively TRBD1 (5 bases). Germline CDR1 and CDR2: SGHRS and YFSETQ. CDR3 length: 15 residues. The CDR3 DNA is TGCGCCAGCAGCCGAAAACCGGACACTTCCTCCGAGCAGTACTTC. Translating gives CASSRKPDTSSEQYF.

The chain has TRBV7-6 and TRBJ2-2, with D uncertain. Per the germline V gene, CDR1 is SGHVS and CDR2 is FNYEAQ. The V end lost 0 bases, the J end lost 7 bases, and 9 bases lay between the germline ends. The CDR3 length is 14 residues. For the CDR3, the DNA is TGTGCCAGCAGCTTAGCCGGTTCTGGCGGGGAGCTGTTTTTT. Residues: CASSLAGSGGELFF.

This rearrangement joins TRBV15 to TRBJ2-1; D is ambiguous. Germline V CDR1 and CDR2: LNHNV, YYDKDF (reference sequence). This CDR3 comprises 17 residues. V was shortened by 0 bases and J by 4 bases, with 16 bases between the two germline ends. This CDR3 is CATSRDREQRKYNEQFF. In DNA form, the CDR3 reads TGTGCCACCAGCAGAGACAGAGAACAGAGAAAATACAATGAGCAGTTCTTC.

This clone has only one observation. This sequence joins TRBV5-4 and TRBJ1-4, with D perhaps TRBD1 (6 bases). The CDR3 covers 20 residues. Trimming cost V 4 bases and J 5 bases, with 30 bases left between them. The V gene's germline CDR1 is SGHNT and CDR2 YYREEE (reference sequence). CDR3 sequence reads: CASSPGGRRGHLGGNEKLFF. In DNA form, the CDR3 reads TGTGCCAGCAGCCCGGGAGGGAGACGGGGACACCTCGGCGGAAATGAAAAACTGTTTTTT.

The J gene is TRBJ1-3, the V gene TRBV5-4, with TRBD1 identical over 7 bases. Trimming took 0 bases from V and 2 from J; bases not matched to a gene: 2. CDR1 is SGHNT, CDR2 YYREEE, per germline (reference sequence). This CDR3 has 15 residues. In DNA form, the CDR3 reads TGTGCCAGCAGCTTGGACAGGGGCACTGGAAACACCATATATTTT. It codes for CASSLDRGTGNTIYF.

Note on this clone: The sample has other DNA sequences that encode this CDR3 too. The chain is built from TRBV9 and TRBJ1-2, with D uncertain. With 0 bases removed from V and 1 base from J, the gap between germline ends came to 10 bases. There are 15 residues in the CDR3. Germline CDR1 reads SGDLS; CDR2 reads YYNGEE. Here the CDR3 reads CASSVEVGSNYGYTF. The CDR3 DNA reads TGTGCCAGCAGCGTAGAGGTAGGGAGTAACTATGGCTACACCTTC.

The CDR3 bases are TGTGCCAGCAGCTGGACAGGGGCCCCTCTTCGGGAGCAGTACTTC. Residues: CASSWTGAPLREQYF. This chain uses TRBV14 with TRBJ2-7; the match to TRBD1 covers 9 bases. The junction had 12 bases not matched to a gene; V was cut back by 5 bases and J by 7 bases. This CDR3 region has 15 residues. Germline V gene sequence: CDR1 SGHDN, CDR2 FVKESK.

V gene TRBV7-9 combines with J gene TRBJ1-5; no firm D call. This CDR3 is 13 amino acids long. Trimming left V 4 bases short and J 4 bases short, with 8 bases between. CDR1 is SEHNR and CDR2 is FQNEAQ in the germline V gene (reference sequence). The CDR3 protein is CASSSFGNQPQHF. The CDR3 region has the DNA TGTGCCAGCAGCTCGTTTGGGAATCAGCCCCAGCATTTT.

The gene calls are TRBV2 and TRBJ1-2, with 8 bases lining up with TRBD1. The V gene end was trimmed by 6 bases and the J gene end by 2 bases; junction bases not matched to a gene: 2. This CDR3 region has 13 residues. From germline, CDR1 is SNHLY and CDR2 FYNNEI. CDR3: CASRRTGNYGYTF. As DNA, the CDR3 is TGTGCCAGCAGGCGGACAGGGAACTATGGCTACACCTTC.

The chain joins TRBV21-1 to TRBJ2-7; TRBD1 was called by the table and not checked on the DNA. TRBV21-1 is recorded as a pseudogene. The CDR3 length is 14 residues. CDR3 protein: CASSNRDRAYEQYF. DNA for the CDR3: TGTGCCAGCAGCAACCGGGACAGGGCCTACGAGCAGTACTTC.

The chain carries TRBV5-5 and TRBJ2-3, with D perhaps assigned TRBD1 or TRBD2 (5 bases each). Trimming took off 4 bases at V and 0 bases at J, with 15 bases between the two ends. The germline gives CDR1 SGHKS, CDR2 YYEKEE (reference sequence). CDR3 length: 16 amino acids. The CDR3 sequence: CASSPGTESSTDTQYF. CDR3 DNA: TGTGCCAGCAGCCCCGGGACGGAGAGCAGCACAGATACGCAGTATTTT.

The V gene is TRBV18, the J gene TRBJ1-2; D is perhaps TRBD1 (5 bases). The CDR3 runs 14 residues. Between the trimmed V and J ends, which lost 3 bases and 3 bases, there was a span of 11 bases. The germline CDR1 and CDR2 sequences are KGHSH and LQKENI. CDR3: CASSPSGTDYGYTF. CDR3 bases: TGTGCCAGCTCACCTTCCGGGACGGACTATGGCTACACCTTC. The full variable domain, in which reference TRBV18 and TRBJ1-2 provide the parts outside the CDR3, is NAGVMQNPRHLVRRRGQEARLRCSPMKGHSHVYWYRQLPEEGLKFMVYLQKENIIDESGMPKERFSAEFPKEGPSILRIQQVVRGDSAAYFCASSPSGTDYGYTFGSGTRLTVV.

The gene calls are TRBV13 and TRBJ2-5; 7 positions agree with TRBD2. Germline V gives CDR1 PRHDT, CDR2 FYEKMQ (reference sequence). This CDR3 is built from 15 residues. V was pared by 5 bases and J by 6 bases, with 12 bases of the junction left unmatched. The CDR3: CASSPTGAGEQTQYF. CDR3 coding DNA: TGTGCCAGCAGCCCGACCGGGGCGGGGGAACAGACCCAGTACTTC. Complete variable domain (other parts from reference TRBV13 and TRBJ2-5): AAGVIQSPRHLIKEKRETATLKCYPIPRHDTVYWYQQGPGQDPQFLISFYEKMQSDKGSIPDRFSAQQFSDYHSELNMSSLELGDSALYFCASSPTGAGEQTQYFGPGTRLLVL.